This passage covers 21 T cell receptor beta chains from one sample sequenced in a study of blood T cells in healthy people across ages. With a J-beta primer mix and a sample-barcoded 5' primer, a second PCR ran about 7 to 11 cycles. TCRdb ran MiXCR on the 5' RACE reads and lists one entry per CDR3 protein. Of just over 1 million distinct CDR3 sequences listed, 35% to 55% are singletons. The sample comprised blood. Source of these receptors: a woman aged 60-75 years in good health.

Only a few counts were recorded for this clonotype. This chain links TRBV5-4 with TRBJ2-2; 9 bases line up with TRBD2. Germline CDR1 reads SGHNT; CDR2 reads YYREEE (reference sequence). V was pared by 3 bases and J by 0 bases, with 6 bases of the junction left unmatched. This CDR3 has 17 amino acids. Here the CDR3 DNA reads TGTGCCAGCAGCTCCCCTAGCGGGACCTCGAACACCGGGGAGCTGTTTTTT. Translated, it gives CASSSPSGTSNTGELFF.

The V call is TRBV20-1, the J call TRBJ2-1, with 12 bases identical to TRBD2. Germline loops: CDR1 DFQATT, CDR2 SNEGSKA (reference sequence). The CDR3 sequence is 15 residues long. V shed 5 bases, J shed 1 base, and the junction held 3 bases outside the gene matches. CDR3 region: CSAPSGRGSYNEQFF. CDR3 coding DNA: TGCAGTGCTCCTAGCGGGAGGGGTTCCTACAATGAGCAGTTCTTC.

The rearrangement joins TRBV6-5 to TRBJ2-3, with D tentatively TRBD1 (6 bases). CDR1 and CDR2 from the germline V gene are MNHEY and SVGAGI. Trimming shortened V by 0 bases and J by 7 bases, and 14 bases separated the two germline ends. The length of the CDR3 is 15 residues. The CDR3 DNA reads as TGTGCCAGCAGTTACTCACCAACAGGGCCGAATACGCAGTATTTT. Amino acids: CASSYSPTGPNTQYF.

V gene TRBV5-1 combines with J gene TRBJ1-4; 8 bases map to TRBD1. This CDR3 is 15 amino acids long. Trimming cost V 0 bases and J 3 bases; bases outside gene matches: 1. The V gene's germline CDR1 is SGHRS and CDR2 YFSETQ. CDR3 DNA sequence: TGCGCCAGCAGCTTGGTGGGACAGGCTAATGAAAAACTGTTTTTT. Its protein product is CASSLVGQANEKLFF.

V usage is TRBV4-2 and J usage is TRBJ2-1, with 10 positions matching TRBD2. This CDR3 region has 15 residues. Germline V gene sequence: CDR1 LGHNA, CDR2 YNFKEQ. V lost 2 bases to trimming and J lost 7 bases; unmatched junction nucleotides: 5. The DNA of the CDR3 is TGTGCCAGCAGCCAACGGCTAGCGGGAGAGAATGAGCAGTTCTTC. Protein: CASSQRLAGENEQFF.

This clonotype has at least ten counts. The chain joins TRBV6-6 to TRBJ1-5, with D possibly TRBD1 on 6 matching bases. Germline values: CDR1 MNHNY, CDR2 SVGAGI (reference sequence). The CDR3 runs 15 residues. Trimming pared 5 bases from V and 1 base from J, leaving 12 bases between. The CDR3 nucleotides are TGTGCCAGCAGTCGGAACAGGGCCAGCAATCAGCCCCAGCATTTT. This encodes CASSRNRASNQPQHF.

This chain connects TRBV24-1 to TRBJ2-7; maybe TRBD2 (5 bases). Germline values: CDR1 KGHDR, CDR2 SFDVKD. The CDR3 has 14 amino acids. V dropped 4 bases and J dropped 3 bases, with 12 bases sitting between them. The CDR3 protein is CATSEEGWGYEQYF. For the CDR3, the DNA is TGTGCCACCAGTGAAGAGGGCTGGGGCTACGAGCAGTACTTC.

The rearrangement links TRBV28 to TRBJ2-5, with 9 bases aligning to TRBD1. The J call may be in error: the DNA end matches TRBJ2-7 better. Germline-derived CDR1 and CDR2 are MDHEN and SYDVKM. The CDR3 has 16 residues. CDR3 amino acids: CASSQTGGDFNYEQYF. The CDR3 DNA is TGTGCCAGCAGTCAGACAGGGGGGGATTTTAACTACGAGCAGTACTTC.

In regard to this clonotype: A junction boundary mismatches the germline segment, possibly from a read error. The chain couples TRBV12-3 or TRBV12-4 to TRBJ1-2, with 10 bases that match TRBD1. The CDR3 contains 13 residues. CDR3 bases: TGTACCAGCAGTTTAGGGGACAGGGGTGGCTACACCTTC. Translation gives CTSSLGDRGGYTF.

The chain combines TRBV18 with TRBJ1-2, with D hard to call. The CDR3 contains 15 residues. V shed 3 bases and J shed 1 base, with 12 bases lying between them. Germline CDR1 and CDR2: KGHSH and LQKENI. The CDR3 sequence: CASSPGGSYNYGYTF. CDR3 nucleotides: TGTGCCAGCTCACCTGGTGGTTCTTATAACTATGGCTACACCTTC.

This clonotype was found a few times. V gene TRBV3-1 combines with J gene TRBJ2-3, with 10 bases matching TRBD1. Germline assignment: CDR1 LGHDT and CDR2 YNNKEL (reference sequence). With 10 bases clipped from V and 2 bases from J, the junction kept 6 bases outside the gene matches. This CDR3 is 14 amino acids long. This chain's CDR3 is CATGDRGYTDTQYF. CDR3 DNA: TGTGCCACAGGGGACAGGGGATACACAGATACGCAGTATTTT.

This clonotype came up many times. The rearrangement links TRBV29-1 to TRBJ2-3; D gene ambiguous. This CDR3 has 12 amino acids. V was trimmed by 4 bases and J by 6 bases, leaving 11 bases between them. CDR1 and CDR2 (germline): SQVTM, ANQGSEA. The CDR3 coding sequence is TGCAGCGTTGGAGTCCGTGGGGATACGCAGTATTTT. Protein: CSVGVRGDTQYF.

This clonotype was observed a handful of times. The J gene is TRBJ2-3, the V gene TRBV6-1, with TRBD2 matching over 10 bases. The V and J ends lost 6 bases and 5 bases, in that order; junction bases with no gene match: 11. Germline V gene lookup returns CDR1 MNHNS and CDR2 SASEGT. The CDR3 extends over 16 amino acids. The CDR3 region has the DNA TGTGCCAGCAGGAAACGGGGGACTAGCGCGATAGATACGCAGTATTTT. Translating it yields CASRKRGTSAIDTQYF.

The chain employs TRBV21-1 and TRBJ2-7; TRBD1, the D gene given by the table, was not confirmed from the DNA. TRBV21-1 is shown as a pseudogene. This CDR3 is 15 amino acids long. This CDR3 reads CASSKEGGQYDEQYF. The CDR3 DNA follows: TGTGCCAGCAGCAAAGAAGGGGGCCAATACGACGAGCAGTACTTC.

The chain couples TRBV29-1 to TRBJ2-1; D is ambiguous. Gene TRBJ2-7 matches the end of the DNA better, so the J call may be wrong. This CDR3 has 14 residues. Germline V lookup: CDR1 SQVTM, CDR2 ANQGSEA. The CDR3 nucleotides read TGCAGCGTTGATTGGGGTCTCCCCAACAATGAGCAGTACTTC. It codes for CSVDWGLPNNEQYF.

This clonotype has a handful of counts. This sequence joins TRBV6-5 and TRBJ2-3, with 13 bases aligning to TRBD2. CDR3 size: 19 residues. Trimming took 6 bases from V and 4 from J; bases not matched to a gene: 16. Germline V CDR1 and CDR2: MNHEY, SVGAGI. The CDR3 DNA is TGTGCCAGCAGCTTCCTCTCTAGGACTAGCGGGGGCCCAGCAGATACGCAGTATTTT. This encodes CASSFLSRTSGGPADTQYF.

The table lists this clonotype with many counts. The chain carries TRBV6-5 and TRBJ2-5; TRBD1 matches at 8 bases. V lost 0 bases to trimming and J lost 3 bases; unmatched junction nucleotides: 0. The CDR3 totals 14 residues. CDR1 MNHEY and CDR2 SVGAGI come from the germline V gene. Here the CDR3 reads CASSYSTGEETQYF. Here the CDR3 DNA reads TGTGCCAGCAGTTACTCGACAGGGGAAGAGACCCAGTACTTC.

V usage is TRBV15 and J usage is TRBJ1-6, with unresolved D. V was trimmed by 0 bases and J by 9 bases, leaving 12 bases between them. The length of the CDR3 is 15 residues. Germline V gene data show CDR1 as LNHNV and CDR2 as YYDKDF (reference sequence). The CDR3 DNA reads TGTGCCACCAGCAGAGAAAAGGGATCGGGTTCACCCCTCCACTTT. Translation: CATSREKGSGSPLHF.

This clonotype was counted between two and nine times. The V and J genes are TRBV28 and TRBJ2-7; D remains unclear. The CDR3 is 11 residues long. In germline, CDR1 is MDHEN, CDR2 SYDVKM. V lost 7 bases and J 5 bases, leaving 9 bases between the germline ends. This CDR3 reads CASTALNEQYF. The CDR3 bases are TGTGCCAGCACCGCCCTGAACGAGCAGTACTTC.

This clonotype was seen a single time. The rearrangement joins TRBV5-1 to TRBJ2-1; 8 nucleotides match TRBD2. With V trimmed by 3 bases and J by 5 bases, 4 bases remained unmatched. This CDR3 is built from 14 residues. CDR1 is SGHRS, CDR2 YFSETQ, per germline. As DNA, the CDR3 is TGCGCCAGCAGCTCCAGGACTAGCAACAATGAGCAGTTCTTC. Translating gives CASSSRTSNNEQFF.

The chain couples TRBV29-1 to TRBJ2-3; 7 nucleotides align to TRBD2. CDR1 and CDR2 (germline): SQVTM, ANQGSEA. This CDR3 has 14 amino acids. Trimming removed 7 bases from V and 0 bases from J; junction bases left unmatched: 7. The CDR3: CSAGEGRSTDTQYF. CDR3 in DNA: TGCAGCGCGGGGGAGGGGAGGAGCACAGATACGCAGTATTTT.